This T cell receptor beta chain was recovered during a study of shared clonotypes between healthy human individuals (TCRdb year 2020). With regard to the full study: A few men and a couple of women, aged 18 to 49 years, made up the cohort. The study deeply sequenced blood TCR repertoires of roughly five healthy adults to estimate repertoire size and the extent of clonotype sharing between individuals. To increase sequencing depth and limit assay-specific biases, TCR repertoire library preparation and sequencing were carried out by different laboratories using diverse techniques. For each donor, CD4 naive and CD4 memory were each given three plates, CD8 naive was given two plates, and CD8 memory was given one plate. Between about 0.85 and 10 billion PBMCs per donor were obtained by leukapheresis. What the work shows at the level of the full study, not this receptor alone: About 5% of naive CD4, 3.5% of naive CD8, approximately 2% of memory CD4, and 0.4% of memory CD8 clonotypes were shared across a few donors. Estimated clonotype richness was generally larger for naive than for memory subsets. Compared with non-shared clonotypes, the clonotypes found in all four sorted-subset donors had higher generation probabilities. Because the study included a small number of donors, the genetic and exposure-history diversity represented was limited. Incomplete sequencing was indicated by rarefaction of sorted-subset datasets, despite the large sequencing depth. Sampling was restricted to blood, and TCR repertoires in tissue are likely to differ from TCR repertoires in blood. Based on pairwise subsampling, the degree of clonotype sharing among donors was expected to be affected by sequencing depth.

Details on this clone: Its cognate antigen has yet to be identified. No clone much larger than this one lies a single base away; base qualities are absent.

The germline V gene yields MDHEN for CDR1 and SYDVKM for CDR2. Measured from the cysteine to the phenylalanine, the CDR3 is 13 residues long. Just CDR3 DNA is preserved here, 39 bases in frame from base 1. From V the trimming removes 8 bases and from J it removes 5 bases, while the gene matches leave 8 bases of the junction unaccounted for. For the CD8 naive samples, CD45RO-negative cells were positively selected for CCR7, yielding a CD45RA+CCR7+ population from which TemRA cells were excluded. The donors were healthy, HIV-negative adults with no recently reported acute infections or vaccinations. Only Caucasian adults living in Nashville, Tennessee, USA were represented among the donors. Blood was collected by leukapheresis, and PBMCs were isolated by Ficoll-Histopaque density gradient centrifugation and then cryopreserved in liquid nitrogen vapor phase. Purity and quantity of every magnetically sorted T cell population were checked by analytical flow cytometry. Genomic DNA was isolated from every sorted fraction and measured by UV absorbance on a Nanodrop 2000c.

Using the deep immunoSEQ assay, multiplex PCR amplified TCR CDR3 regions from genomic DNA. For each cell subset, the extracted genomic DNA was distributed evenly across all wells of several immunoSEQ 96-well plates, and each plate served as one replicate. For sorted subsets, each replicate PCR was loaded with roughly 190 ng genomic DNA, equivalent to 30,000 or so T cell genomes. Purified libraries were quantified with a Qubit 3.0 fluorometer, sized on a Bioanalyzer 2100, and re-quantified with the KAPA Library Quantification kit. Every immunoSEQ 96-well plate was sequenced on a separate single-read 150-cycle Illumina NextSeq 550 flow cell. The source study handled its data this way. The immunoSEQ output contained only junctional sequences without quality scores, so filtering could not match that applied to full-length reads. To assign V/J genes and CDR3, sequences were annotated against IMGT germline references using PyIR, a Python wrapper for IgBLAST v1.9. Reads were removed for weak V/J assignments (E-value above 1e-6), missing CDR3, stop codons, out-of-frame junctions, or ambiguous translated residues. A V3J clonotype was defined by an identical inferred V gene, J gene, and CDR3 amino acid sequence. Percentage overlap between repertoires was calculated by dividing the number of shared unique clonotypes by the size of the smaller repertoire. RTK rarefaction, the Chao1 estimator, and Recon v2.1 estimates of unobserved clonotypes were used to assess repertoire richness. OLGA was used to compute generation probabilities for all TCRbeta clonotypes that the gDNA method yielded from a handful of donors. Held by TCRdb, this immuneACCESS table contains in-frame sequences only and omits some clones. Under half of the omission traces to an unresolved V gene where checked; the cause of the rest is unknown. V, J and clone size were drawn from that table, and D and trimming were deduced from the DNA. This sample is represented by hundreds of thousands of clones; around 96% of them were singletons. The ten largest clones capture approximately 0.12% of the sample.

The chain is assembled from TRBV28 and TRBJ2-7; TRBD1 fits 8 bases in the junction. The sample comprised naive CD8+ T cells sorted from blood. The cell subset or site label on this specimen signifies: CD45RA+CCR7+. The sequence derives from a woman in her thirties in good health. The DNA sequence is TGTGCCAGCCGGACAGGGTTGGTGGACGAGCAGTACTTC. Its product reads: CASRTGLVDEQYF.